Below, one T cell receptor beta chain is given with its context. The CDR3 is 13 residues long. The ends were cut back, 3 bases at V and 2 bases at J, with 7 bases in the middle. The germline CDR1 and CDR2 sequences are KGHSH and LQKENI. This entry comes from a study of blood T cell repertoires in COVID-19. About the study: T cells, B-cell-depleted T cells, or PBMCs provided the cDNA or gDNA that served as material.

In the study's own analysis: By means of reference gene primer amplification, nucleated cell counts were estimated. Profiling relied on immunoSEQ multiplex PCR, and the TCRdb table lists in-frame clones only, not all of them. Clone size and V and J calls were adopted from that table, with D and trimming inferred from the DNA. The data contain 200,000 to 250,000 clones, 84% of them seen just once; the ten biggest clones take up roughly 7%. Followed longitudinally, the Seattle patients had been enrolled during active infection. V and J are TRBV18 and TRBJ1-1; tentatively, D is TRBD1 (5 bases). Sample: peripheral blood. The sequence was obtained from a woman at least 80 years old with COVID-19, enrolled during active disease. CDR3 sequence reads: CASSPDSNTEAFF. CDR3 DNA: TGTGCCAGCTCACCCGACAGTAACACTGAAGCTTTCTTT.